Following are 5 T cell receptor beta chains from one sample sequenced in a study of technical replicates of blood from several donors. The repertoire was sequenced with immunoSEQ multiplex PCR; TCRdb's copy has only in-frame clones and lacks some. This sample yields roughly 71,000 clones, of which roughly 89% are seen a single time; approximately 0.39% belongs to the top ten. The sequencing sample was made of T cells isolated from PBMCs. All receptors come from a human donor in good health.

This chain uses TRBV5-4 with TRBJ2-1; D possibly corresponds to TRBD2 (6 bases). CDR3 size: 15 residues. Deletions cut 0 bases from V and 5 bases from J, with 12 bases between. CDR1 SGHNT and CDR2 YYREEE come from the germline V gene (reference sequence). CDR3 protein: CASSLEGRKDNEQFF. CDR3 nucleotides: TGTGCCAGCAGCTTGGAGGGGAGGAAGGACAATGAGCAGTTCTTC.

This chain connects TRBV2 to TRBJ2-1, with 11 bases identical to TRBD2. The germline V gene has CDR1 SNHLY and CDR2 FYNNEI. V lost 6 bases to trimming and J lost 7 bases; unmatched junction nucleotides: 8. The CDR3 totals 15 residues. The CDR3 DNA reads TGTGCCAGCAGCTTAGCGGGAGGGCCAGGGAATGAGCAGTTCTTC. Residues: CASSLAGGPGNEQFF. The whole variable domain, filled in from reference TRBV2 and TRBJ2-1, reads EPEVTQTPSHQVTQMGQEVILRCVPISNHLYFYWYRQILGQKVEFLVSFYNNEISEKSEIFDDQFSVERPDGSNFTLKIRSTKLEDSAMYFCASSLAGGPGNEQFFGPGTRLTVL.

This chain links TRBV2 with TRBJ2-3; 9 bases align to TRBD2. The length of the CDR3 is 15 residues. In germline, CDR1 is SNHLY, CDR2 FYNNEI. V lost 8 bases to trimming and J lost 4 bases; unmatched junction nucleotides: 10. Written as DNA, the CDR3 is TGTGCCAGCGAGGGTATTAGCGGGAGACCAGATACGCAGTATTTT. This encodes CASEGISGRPDTQYF.

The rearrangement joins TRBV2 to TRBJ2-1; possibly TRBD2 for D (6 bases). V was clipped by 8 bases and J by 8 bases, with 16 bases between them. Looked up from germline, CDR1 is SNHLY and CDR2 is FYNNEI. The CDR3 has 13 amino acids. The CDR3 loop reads CASHGTFLDEQFF. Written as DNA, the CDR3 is TGTGCCAGCCATGGGACTTTCTTAGATGAGCAGTTCTTC. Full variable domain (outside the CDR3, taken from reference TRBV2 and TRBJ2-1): EPEVTQTPSHQVTQMGQEVILRCVPISNHLYFYWYRQILGQKVEFLVSFYNNEISEKSEIFDDQFSVERPDGSNFTLKIRSTKLEDSAMYFCASHGTFLDEQFFGPGTRLTVL.

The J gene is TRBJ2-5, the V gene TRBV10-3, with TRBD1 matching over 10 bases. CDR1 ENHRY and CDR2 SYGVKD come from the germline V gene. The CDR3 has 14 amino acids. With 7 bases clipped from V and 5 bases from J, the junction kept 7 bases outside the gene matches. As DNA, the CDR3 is TGTGCCATCACCCCGGGACAGGGGTTGGAGACCCAGTACTTC. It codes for CAITPGQGLETQYF.